This T cell receptor beta chain was recovered during a study of cytomegalovirus exposure and HLA in healthy donors. The CDR3 is 14 amino acids. CDR1 is SNHLY, CDR2 FYNNEI, per germline. J gave up 4 bases and V 5 bases, and 3 bases lay outside the gene matches. 60 Vbeta and 13 Jbeta primers were used in PCR. Assay: immunoSEQ multiplex PCR; the TCRdb copy retains only in-frame clones and omits some. The sample shows 200,000 to 250,000 clones, 79% of them seen only once. The sequence was obtained from a man aged 45-65 years in good health and CMV-seronegative. The sequenced sample consisted of PBMCs. The genes are TRBV2 and TRBJ1-5, with 9 bases identical to TRBD1. CDR3 amino acids: CASSLGQGNQPQHF. The CDR3 coding sequence is TGTGCCAGCAGTTTGGGACAGGGAAATCAGCCCCAGCATTTT.